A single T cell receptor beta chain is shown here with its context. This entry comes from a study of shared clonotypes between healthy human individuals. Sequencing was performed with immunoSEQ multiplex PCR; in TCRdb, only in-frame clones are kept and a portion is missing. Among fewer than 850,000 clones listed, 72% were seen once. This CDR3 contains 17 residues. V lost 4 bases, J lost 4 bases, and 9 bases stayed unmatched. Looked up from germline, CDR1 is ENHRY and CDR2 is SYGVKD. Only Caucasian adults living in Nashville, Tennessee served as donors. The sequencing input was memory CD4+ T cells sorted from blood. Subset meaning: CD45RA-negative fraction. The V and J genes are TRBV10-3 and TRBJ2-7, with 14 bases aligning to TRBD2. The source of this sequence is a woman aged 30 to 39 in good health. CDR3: CAISGLAGGPRGYEQYF. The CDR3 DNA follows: TGTGCCATCAGTGGACTAGCGGGAGGGCCTAGGGGGTACGAGCAGTACTTC.